This T cell receptor beta chain emerged from a study of T cells in Graves' hyperthyroidism and ophthalmopathy. Study information: Staff took peripheral blood when the initial diagnosis was made, before any treatment began.

The CDR3 spans 11 residues. The V end was cut by 6 bases, the J end by 6 bases, with 8 bases between. This clonotype was seen a few times. The antigen is not known. Reasons for excluding patients were uncontrolled infection, other autoimmune disease, pregnancy or lactation. Clinical symptoms, serum thyroxine and TRAb, thyroid ultrasound and orbital computed tomography were used for the diagnoses. RNA transcripts gave rise to amplified TCR beta CDR3 regions. The HTBI set primed first-round TCR CDR3 RT-PCR. TCRdb re-analysed the multiplex PCR reads in MiXCR, keeping a single row per CDR3 protein. The sample has some 440,000 distinct CDR3 sequences, 15% to 17% seen once; the top ten hold about 14%. Study-wide results and limits: The majority of expanded thyroid clonotypes above 0.001 also appeared in blood.

This clonotype was sampled from a woman between 18 and 29 years old with Graves' hyperthyroidism. The sequenced sample was blood. The rearrangement uses TRBV12-3 or TRBV12-4 and TRBJ1-2, with D possibly matching TRBD1 (5 bases). As DNA, the CDR3 is TGTGCCAGCAGCCTGGGGCATGGCTACACCTTC. Amino acids: CASSLGHGYTF.